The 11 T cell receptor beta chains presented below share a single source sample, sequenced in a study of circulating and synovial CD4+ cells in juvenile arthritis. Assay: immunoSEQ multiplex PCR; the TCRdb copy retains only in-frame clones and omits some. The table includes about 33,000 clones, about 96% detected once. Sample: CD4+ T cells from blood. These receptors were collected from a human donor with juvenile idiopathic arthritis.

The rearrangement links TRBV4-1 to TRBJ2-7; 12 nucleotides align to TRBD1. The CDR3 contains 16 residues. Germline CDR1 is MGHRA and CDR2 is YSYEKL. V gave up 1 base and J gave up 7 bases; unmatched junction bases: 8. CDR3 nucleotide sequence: TGCGCCAGCAGCCAAGTCCGGGACAGGGGGCCAGGTGAGCAGTACTTC. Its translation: CASSQVRDRGPGEQYF.

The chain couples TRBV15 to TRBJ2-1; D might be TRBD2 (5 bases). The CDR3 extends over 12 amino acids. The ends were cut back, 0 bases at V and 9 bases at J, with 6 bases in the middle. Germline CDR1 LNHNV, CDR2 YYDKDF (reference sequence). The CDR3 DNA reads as TGTGCCACCAGCAGAGATCGGGGTGAGCAGTTCTTC. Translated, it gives CATSRDRGEQFF.

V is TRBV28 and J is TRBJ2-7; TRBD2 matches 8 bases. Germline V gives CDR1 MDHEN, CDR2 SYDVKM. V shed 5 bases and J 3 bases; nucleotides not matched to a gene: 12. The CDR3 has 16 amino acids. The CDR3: CASSVPLSGDFYEQYF. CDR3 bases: TGTGCCAGCAGTGTACCACTTAGCGGGGACTTCTACGAGCAGTACTTC.

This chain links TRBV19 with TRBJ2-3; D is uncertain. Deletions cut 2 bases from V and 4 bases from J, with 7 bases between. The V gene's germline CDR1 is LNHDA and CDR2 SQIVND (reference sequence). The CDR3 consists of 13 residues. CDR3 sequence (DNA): TGTGCCAGTAGTATATTGAGCGCAGATACGCAGTATTTT. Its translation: CASSILSADTQYF.

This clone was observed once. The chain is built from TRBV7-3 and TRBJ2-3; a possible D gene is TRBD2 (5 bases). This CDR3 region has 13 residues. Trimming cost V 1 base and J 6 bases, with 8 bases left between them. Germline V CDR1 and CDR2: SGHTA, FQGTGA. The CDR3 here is CASSLMGGDTQYF. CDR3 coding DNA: TGTGCCAGCAGCTTAATGGGCGGGGATACGCAGTATTTT.

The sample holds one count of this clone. The CDR3 sequence: CASSLAPLSSSYNEQFF. The CDR3 DNA reads TGCGCCAGCAGCTTGGCCCCTCTATCGAGCTCCTACAATGAGCAGTTCTTC. V is TRBV5-1 and J is TRBJ2-1; D is ambiguous. Germline CDR1 reads SGHRS; CDR2 reads YFSETQ. V was cut by 0 bases and J by 0 bases, with 13 bases left in between. The CDR3 is made up of 17 amino acids.

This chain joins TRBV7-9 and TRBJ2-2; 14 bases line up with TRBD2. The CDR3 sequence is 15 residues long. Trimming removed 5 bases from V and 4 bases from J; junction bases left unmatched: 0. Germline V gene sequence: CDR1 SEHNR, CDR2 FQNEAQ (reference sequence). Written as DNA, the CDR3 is TGTGCCAGCAGCGGACTAGCGGGAGGCACCGGGGAGCTGTTTTTT. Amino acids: CASSGLAGGTGELFF.

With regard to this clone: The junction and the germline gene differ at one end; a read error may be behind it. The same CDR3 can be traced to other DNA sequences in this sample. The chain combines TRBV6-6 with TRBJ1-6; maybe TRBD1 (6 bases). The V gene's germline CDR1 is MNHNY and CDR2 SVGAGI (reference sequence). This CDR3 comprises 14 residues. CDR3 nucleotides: TGTGCCAGTAAAGGGGGTTGGAGTGATTCCCCCCTCCACTTT. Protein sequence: CASKGGWSDSPLHF.

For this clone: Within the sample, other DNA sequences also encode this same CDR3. CDR3: CASSPAGGIDEQFF. For the CDR3, the DNA is TGCGCCAGCAGCCCCGCAGGGGGGATTGATGAGCAGTTCTTC. This chain connects TRBV4-1 to TRBJ2-1, with D perhaps TRBD1 (7 bases). This CDR3 is 14 amino acids long. The germline gives CDR1 MGHRA, CDR2 YSYEKL. V lost 4 bases and J 8 bases, leaving 15 bases between the germline ends.

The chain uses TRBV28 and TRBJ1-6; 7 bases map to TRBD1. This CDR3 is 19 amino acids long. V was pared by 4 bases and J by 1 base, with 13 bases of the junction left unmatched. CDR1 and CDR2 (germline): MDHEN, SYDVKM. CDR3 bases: TGTGCCAGCAGTTCCCGACAGGGTAAAATATCGTCCTATAATTCACCCCTCCACTTT. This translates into CASSSRQGKISSYNSPLHF.

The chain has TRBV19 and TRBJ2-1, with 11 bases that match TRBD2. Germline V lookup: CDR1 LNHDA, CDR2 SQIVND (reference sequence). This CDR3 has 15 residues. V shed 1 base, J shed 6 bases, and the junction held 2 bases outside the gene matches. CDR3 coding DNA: TGTGCCAGTAGTATAGGACTAGCGGGATTCAATGAGCAGTTCTTC. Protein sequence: CASSIGLAGFNEQFF.